A single sample is the source of the 15 T cell receptor beta chains below, sequenced in a study of T cell responses to AZD1222 COVID-19 vaccine. Sequencing used immunoSEQ multiplex PCR; TCRdb keeps in-frame clones, though not all of them. The sample records approximately 100,000 clones, around 95% being singletons. Sequenced here: peripheral blood, sampled on day 0 of AZD1222 vaccination. The receptors stem from an adult in good health.

V is TRBV7-2 and J is TRBJ1-1; the D is unclear. The germline V gene has CDR1 SGHTA and CDR2 FQGNSA. The ends were cut back, 2 bases at V and 1 base at J, with 11 bases in the middle. This CDR3 has 15 residues. The CDR3 nucleotides are TGTGCCAGCAGCTTAAGACCGATGACGAACACTGAAGCTTTCTTT. Amino acids: CASSLRPMTNTEAFF.

The chain combines TRBV27 with TRBJ2-1, with a weak D call TRBD1 (5 bases). Germline V gives CDR1 MNHEY, CDR2 SMNVEV (reference sequence). The V and J ends lost 4 bases and 6 bases respectively, with 13 bases between them. The CDR3 sequence is 14 residues long. The CDR3 nucleotides are TGTGCCAGCAGTTACTCCAGGGCAATCAATGAGCAGTTCTTC. Translating it yields CASSYSRAINEQFF.

This clone was counted a single time. The J gene is TRBJ1-2, the V gene TRBV12-3 or TRBV12-4; weak D call: TRBD1 (5 bases). Trimming pared 4 bases from V and 6 bases from J, leaving 12 bases between. The CDR3 spans 13 residues. The chain's CDR3 is CASSSGTGHGYTF. The CDR3 region has the DNA TGTGCCAGCAGTTCCGGGACTGGGCATGGCTACACCTTC.

This clone appeared once. The rearrangement joins TRBV14 to TRBJ1-2; tentative D call: TRBD1 (6 bases). Trimming left V 4 bases short and J 5 bases short, with 11 bases between. CDR3 size: 13 residues. Germline V gives CDR1 SGHDN, CDR2 FVKESK. CDR3 DNA sequence: TGTGCCAGCAGCCCCCTGGACAGATATGGCTACACCTTC. Protein: CASSPLDRYGYTF.

The gene calls are TRBV5-1 and TRBJ1-4; D gene unclear. Trimming removed 2 bases from V and 4 bases from J, with 9 bases in between. Germline lookup yields CDR1 SGHRS and CDR2 YFSETQ. This CDR3 contains 14 residues. The CDR3 DNA reads TGCGCCAGCAGCTTAGGTAGTGTTAATGAAAAACTGTTTTTT. Amino acid sequence: CASSLGSVNEKLFF.

V is TRBV21-1 and J is TRBJ1-2. TRBV21-1 is noted as a pseudogene. The CDR3 has 14 amino acids. The CDR3 is CASSNPRKRDGYTF. For the CDR3, the DNA is TGTGCCAGCAGCAATCCTCGAAAAAGGGATGGCTACACCTTC.

The V and J genes are TRBV7-2 and TRBJ1-1, with no clear D. The CDR3 contains 19 residues. Trimming removed 0 bases from V and 1 base from J, with 21 bases in between. The germline V gene has CDR1 SGHTA and CDR2 FQGNSA. DNA of the CDR3: TGTGCCAGCAGCTTAGCGTGGGATAGGGTGTACAGAGAGAACACTGAAGCTTTCTTT. Its translation: CASSLAWDRVYRENTEAFF.

The chain employs TRBV30 and TRBJ2-7, with D uncertain. Germline CDR1 and CDR2: GTSNPN and SVGIG (reference sequence). CDR3 length equals 12 residues. Trimming took off 3 bases at V and 7 bases at J, with 13 bases between the two ends. CDR3 in amino acids: CAWSVALVEQYF. The CDR3 DNA reads as TGTGCCTGGAGCGTTGCCCTGGTGGAGCAGTACTTC.

In DNA, the CDR3 is TGTGCCAGCAGTGACTGGTCAGGCGCTAAGAACACTGAAGCTTTCTTT. This sequence encodes CASSDWSGAKNTEAFF. The chain couples TRBV6-4 to TRBJ1-1; no clear D gene. The germline CDR1 and CDR2 sequences are MRHNA and SNTAGT. The CDR3 runs 16 residues. V shed 1 base and J shed 1 base, with 13 bases lying between them.

V gene TRBV5-4 combines with J gene TRBJ1-2; D unresolved. V lost 0 bases and J lost 6, with 12 bases in between. The germline V gene has CDR1 SGHNT and CDR2 YYREEE (reference sequence). The CDR3 runs to 14 residues. The CDR3 DNA reads as TGTGCCAGCAGCTTGGCGGCAGTTTTAAATGGCTACACCTTC. This codes for CASSLAAVLNGYTF.

The chain has TRBV6-5 and TRBJ1-1; D call uncertain. The germline V and J ends were trimmed by 6 bases and 1 base, with 15 bases remaining between them. The CDR3 is made up of 15 amino acids. Germline CDR1 and CDR2: MNHEY and SVGAGI. CDR3 sequence: CASSFFGKPNTEAFF. Here the CDR3 DNA reads TGTGCCAGCAGCTTTTTCGGCAAGCCGAACACTGAAGCTTTCTTT.

This clone showed up just once. The chain carries TRBV7-9 and TRBJ1-1; D is unresolved. V gave up 1 base and J gave up 1 base, with 10 bases separating them. Germline loops: CDR1 SEHNR, CDR2 FQNEAQ (reference sequence). The CDR3 covers 15 residues. CDR3 nucleotide sequence: TGTGCCAGCAGCTTAGTCGGGGTACCGAACACTGAAGCTTTCTTT. This codes for CASSLVGVPNTEAFF.

The rearrangement joins TRBV7-5 to TRBJ2-1; TRBD2, as called in the table, went unchecked against the DNA. TRBV7-5 is flagged as a pseudogene. The CDR3 is 13 amino acids. The CDR3 nucleotides read TGTGCCAGAAGCCGTTTTCGGACTTATGAGCAGTTCTTC. It is translated as CARSRFRTYEQFF.

The chain uses TRBV7-2 and TRBJ2-1; 8 bases align to TRBD1. V was pared by 0 bases and J by 11 bases, with 9 bases of the junction left unmatched. The CDR3 runs to 15 residues. From germline, CDR1 is SGHTA and CDR2 FQGNSA. The CDR3 DNA reads as TGTGCCAGCAGCTTAGCCCAAGACAGGGGAGGTAAGCAGTTCTTC. This encodes CASSLAQDRGGKQFF. The full variable domain, its missing parts supplied by reference TRBV7-2 and TRBJ2-1, is GAGVSQSPSNKVTEKGKDVELRCDPISGHTALYWYRQSLGQGLEFLIYFQGNSAPDKSGLPSDRFSAERTGGSVSTLTIQRTQQEDSAVYLCASSLAQDRGGKQFFGPGTRLTVL.

V usage is TRBV4-1 and J usage is TRBJ1-1; D may be TRBD1 (6 bases). The germline V gene has CDR1 MGHRA and CDR2 YSYEKL. CDR3 length: 15 amino acids. The V gene lost 0 bases and the J gene lost 4 bases, with 12 bases spanning the gap. The CDR3 DNA is TGCGCCAGCAGCCAAGAAAACAGGGCGGGCACTGAAGCTTTCTTT. Amino acid sequence: CASSQENRAGTEAFF.